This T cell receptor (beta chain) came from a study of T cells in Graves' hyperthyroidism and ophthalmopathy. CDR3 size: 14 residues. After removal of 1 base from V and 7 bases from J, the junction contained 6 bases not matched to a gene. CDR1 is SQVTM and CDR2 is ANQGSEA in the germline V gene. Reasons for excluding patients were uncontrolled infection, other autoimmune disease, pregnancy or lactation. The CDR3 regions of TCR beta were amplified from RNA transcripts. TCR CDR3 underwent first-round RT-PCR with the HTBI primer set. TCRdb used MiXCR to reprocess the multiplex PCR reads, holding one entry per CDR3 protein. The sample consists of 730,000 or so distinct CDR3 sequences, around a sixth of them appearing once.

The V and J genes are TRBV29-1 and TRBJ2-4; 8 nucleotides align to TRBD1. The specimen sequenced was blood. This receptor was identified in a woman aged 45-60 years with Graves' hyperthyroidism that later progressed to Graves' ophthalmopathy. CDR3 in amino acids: CSVEGETGGNIQYF. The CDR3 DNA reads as TGCAGCGTTGAAGGTGAAACAGGGGGGAACATTCAGTACTTC. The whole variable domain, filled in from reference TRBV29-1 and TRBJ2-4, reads SAVISQKPSRDICQRGTSLTIQCQVDSQVTMMFWYRQQPGQSLTLIATANQGSEATYESGFVIDKFPISRPNLTFSTLTVSNMSPEDSSIYLCSVEGETGGNIQYFGAGTRLSVL.